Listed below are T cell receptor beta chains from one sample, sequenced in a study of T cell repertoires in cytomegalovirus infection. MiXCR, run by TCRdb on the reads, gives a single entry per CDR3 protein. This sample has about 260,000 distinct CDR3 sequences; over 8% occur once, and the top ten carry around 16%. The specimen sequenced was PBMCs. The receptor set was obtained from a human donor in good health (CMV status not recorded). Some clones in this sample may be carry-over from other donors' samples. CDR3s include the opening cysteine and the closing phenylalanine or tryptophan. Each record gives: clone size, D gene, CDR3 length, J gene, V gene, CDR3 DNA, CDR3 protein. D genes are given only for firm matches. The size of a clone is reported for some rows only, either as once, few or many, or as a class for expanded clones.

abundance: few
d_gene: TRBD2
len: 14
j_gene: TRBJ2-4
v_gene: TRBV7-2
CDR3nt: TGTGCCAGCCGGGGGGGGGCAGCCAAAAACATTCAGTACTTC
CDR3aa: CASRGGAAKNIQYF

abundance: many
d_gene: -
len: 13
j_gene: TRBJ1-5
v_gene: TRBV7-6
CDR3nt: TGTGCCAGCAGCCCCCTTAGCAATCAGCCCCAGCATTTT
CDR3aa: CASSPLSNQPQHF

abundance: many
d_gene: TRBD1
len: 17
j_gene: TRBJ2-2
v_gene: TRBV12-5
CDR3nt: TGTGCTAGTGGTCCCTCCGGGACAGCTCAGAACACCGGGGAGCTGTTTTTT
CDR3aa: CASGPSGTAQNTGELFF

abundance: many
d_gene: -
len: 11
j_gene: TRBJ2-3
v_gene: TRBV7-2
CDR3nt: TGTGCCAGCAGCTTTACAGATACGCAGTATTTT
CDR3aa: CASSFTDTQYF

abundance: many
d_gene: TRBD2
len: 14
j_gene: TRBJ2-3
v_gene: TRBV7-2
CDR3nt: TGTGCCAGCAGCCAAGCGGGACGGTCGGATACGCAGTATTTT
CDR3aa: CASSQAGRSDTQYF

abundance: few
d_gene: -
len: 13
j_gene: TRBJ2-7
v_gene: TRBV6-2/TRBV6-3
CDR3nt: TGTGCCAGCAGGCGGGACAGCACCTACGAGCAGTACTTC
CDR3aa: CASRRDSTYEQYF

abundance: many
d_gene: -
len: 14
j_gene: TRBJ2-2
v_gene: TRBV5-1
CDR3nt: TGCGCCAGCAGCTTTAGTATACACACCGGGGAGCTGTTTTTT
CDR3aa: CASSFSIHTGELFF

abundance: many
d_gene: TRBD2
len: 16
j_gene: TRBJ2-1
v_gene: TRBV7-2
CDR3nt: TGTGCCAGCAGCTTGCTAGGGACTAGCGGGAGGAATGAGCAGTTCTTC
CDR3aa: CASSLLGTSGRNEQFF

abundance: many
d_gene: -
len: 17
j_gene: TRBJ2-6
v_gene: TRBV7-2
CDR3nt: TGTGCCAGCAGCTTAGCAGGTTTGCGCTCTGGGGCCAACGTCCTGACTTTC
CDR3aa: CASSLAGLRSGANVLTF

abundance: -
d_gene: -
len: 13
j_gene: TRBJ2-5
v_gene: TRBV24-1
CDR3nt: TGTGCCACCAGTGAAAGTTGGGGAGAGACCCAGTACTTC
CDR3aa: CATSESWGETQYF

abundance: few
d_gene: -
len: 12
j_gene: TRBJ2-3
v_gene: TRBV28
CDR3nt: TGTGCCAGCAGGGGGAACACAGATACGCAGTATTTT
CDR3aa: CASRGNTDTQYF

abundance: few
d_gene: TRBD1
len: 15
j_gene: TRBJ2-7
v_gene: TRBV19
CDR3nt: TGTGCCAGTAGTACAGGGACAGGGAACACCTACGAGCAGTACTTC
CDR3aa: CASSTGTGNTYEQYF

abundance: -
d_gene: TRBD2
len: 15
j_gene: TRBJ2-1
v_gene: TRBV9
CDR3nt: TGTGCCAGCAGCACACGGGAGGCCTCCTACAATGAGCAGTTCTTC
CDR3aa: CASSTREASYNEQFF

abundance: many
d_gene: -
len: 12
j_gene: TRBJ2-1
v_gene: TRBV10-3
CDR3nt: TGTGCCATCTCCCCGGGGGCCAGTGAGCAGTTCTTC
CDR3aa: CAISPGASEQFF

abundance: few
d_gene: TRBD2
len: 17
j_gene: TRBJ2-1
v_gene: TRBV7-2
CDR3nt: TGTGCCAGCAGCTCCCAGGGGGGCGGGAGGGCCGGGAATGAGCAGTTCTTC
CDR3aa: CASSSQGGGRAGNEQFF

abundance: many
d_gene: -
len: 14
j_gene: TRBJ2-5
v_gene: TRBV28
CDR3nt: TGTGCCAGCAGTGTACCGGGACTGGAAGAGACCCAGTACTTC
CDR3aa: CASSVPGLEETQYF

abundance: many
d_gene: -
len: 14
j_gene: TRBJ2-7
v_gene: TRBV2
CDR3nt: TGTGCCAGCAGCGAGGTGTCGGCATCCTACGAGCAGTACTTC
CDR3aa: CASSEVSASYEQYF

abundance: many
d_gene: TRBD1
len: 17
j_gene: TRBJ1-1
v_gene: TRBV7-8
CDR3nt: TGTGCCAGCAGCTTGGAAGGGACAGGGGGTTTTAACACTGAAGCTTTCTTT
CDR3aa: CASSLEGTGGFNTEAFF

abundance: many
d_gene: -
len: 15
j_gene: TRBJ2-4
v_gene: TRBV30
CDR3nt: TGTGCCTGGAGTAAGGGACAAGGGACAAAAAACATTCAGTACTTC
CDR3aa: CAWSKGQGTKNIQYF

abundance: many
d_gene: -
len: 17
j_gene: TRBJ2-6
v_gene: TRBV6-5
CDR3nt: TGTGCCAGCAGTTACGGTGGGGGGGCCTCTGGGGCCAACGTCCTGACTTTC
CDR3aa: CASSYGGGASGANVLTF

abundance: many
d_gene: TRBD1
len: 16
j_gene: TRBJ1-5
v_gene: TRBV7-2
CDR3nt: TGTGCCAGCAGCTTAGGCCACAGGGGTAGCAATCAGCCCCAGCATTTT
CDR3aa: CASSLGHRGSNQPQHF

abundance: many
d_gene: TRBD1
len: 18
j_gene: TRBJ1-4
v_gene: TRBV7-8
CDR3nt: TGTGCCAGCAGCCTAGGGGGACAGGGGTTTGCAACTAATGAAAAACTGTTTTTT
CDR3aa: CASSLGGQGFATNEKLFF

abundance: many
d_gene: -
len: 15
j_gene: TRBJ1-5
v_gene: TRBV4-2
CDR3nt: TGTGCCAGCACCCAAAGTCCCGGGGGTGGTCAGCCCCAGCATTTT
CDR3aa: CASTQSPGGGQPQHF

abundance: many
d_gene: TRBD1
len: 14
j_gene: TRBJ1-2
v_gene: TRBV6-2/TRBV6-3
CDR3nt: TGTGCCAGCAGTAACAGGGGGCTTGACTATGGCTACACCTTC
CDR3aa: CASSNRGLDYGYTF